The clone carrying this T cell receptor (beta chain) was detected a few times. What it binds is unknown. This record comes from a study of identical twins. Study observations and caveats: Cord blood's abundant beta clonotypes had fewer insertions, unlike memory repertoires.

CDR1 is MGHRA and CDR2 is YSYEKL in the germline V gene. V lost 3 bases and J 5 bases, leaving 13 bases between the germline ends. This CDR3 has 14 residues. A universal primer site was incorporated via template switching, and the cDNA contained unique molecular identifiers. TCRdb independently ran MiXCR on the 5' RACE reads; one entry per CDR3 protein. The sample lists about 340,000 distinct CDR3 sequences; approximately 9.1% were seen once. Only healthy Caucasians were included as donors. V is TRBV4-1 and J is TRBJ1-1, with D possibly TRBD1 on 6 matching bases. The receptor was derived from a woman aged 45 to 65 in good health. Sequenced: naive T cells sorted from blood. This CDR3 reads CASSQGDTRTEAFF. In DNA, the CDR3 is TGCGCCAGCAGCCAGGGGGACACGCGGACTGAAGCTTTCTTT.